The rows below give T cell receptor beta chains drawn from one sample of a study of T cell repertoires in cytomegalovirus infection. TCRdb itself ran the reads through MiXCR, one entry per CDR3 protein. Of tens of thousands of distinct CDR3 sequences in the sample, more than 3% were seen once. The source material was PBMCs. The receptor set was obtained from a human donor in good health (CMV status not recorded). Some clones in this sample may be carry-over from other donors' samples. Both conserved end residues are part of each CDR3. A D gene is named only where the DNA matches it firmly. For some rows the clone size is stated as once, few or many, or as a class when expanded; others skip it.

d_gene: NA; abundance: many; v_gene: TRBV6-6; j_gene: TRBJ2-5; CDR3aa: CASSYGRDGRRETQYF; CDR3nt: TGTGCCAGCAGTTACGGGCGGGACGGGCGAAGAGAGACCCAGTACTTC
d_gene: NA; abundance: many; v_gene: TRBV7-2; j_gene: TRBJ1-4; CDR3aa: CASSLGPGGLKLFF; CDR3nt: TGTGCCAGCAGCTTAGGCCCGGGGGGTCTAAAACTGTTTTTT
d_gene: NA; abundance: NA; v_gene: TRBV29-1; j_gene: TRBJ1-1; CDR3aa: CSVGTGNTEAFF; CDR3nt: TGCAGCGTGGGAACAGGGAACACTGAAGCTTTCTTT
d_gene: NA; abundance: many; v_gene: TRBV29-1; j_gene: TRBJ2-5; CDR3aa: CSVEPRGPETQYF; CDR3nt: TGCAGCGTTGAACCGCGGGGCCCAGAGACCCAGTACTTC
d_gene: TRBD2; abundance: NA; v_gene: TRBV7-2; j_gene: TRBJ2-5; CDR3aa: CASRSLAGGSQETQYF; CDR3nt: TGTGCCAGCAGATCCCTAGCGGGGGGAAGCCAAGAGACCCAGTACTTC
d_gene: NA; abundance: few; v_gene: TRBV12-3/TRBV12-4; j_gene: TRBJ2-1; CDR3aa: CASSPDRQLYNEQFF; CDR3nt: TGTGCCAGCAGCCCCGACAGACAATTGTACAATGAGCAGTTCTTC
d_gene: TRBD2; abundance: many; v_gene: TRBV11-1; j_gene: TRBJ2-1; CDR3aa: CASSSVAGALNEQFF; CDR3nt: TGTGCCAGCAGCTCCGTAGCGGGAGCTTTGAATGAGCAGTTCTTC
d_gene: TRBD1; abundance: few; v_gene: TRBV2; j_gene: TRBJ1-2; CDR3aa: CASSEGGQGYGYTF; CDR3nt: TGTGCCAGCAGTGAAGGGGGACAGGGCTATGGCTACACCTTC
d_gene: TRBD1; abundance: NA; v_gene: TRBV10-3; j_gene: TRBJ2-5; CDR3aa: CAISGQGVAETQYF; CDR3nt: TGTGCCATCAGTGGACAGGGGGTGGCAGAGACCCAGTACTTC
d_gene: NA; abundance: many; v_gene: TRBV7-9; j_gene: TRBJ1-1; CDR3aa: CASSRTAGYTEAFF; CDR3nt: TGTGCCAGCAGCCGTACGGCGGGGTACACTGAAGCTTTCTTT
d_gene: NA; abundance: many; v_gene: TRBV7-2; j_gene: TRBJ2-3; CDR3aa: CASSFVSSTDTQYF; CDR3nt: TGTGCCAGCAGCTTCGTCTCCTCCACAGATACGCAGTATTTT
d_gene: TRBD1; abundance: many; v_gene: TRBV20-1; j_gene: TRBJ1-2; CDR3aa: CSASSGQGAWGYTF; CDR3nt: TGCAGTGCTAGTTCTGGACAGGGGGCGTGGGGCTACACCTTC
d_gene: NA; abundance: many; v_gene: TRBV20-1; j_gene: TRBJ1-1; CDR3aa: CSASEAFF; CDR3nt: TGCAGTGCTAGTGAAGCTTTCTTT
d_gene: NA; abundance: many; v_gene: TRBV20-1; j_gene: TRBJ1-6; CDR3aa: CSASVGRGNSPLHF; CDR3nt: TGCAGTGCTAGCGTTGGACGGGGTAATTCACCCCTCCACTTT
d_gene: NA; abundance: many; v_gene: TRBV25-1; j_gene: TRBJ2-3; CDR3aa: CASTHGDTQYF; CDR3nt: TGTGCCAGCACCCACGGAGATACGCAGTATTTT
d_gene: TRBD1; abundance: many; v_gene: TRBV6-2/TRBV6-3; j_gene: TRBJ2-2; CDR3aa: CASSKGTEGGELFF; CDR3nt: TGTGCCAGCAGTAAGGGGACAGAAGGAGGGGAGCTGTTTTTT
d_gene: NA; abundance: NA; v_gene: TRBV7-8; j_gene: TRBJ2-5; CDR3aa: CASSSDMYQETQYF; CDR3nt: TGTGCCAGCAGCTCGGACATGTACCAAGAGACCCAGTACTTC
d_gene: TRBD1; abundance: many; v_gene: TRBV7-4; j_gene: TRBJ1-2; CDR3aa: CASSLSTGPGGYTF; CDR3nt: TGTGCCAGCAGCTTATCGACAGGGCCCGGCGGCTACACCTTC
d_gene: NA; abundance: many; v_gene: TRBV7-9; j_gene: TRBJ2-1; CDR3aa: CASSSVGSYNEQFF; CDR3nt: TGTGCCAGCAGCTCAGTGGGCTCCTACAATGAGCAGTTCTTC
d_gene: TRBD1; abundance: many; v_gene: TRBV7-2; j_gene: TRBJ2-1; CDR3aa: CAIQGAPLSSYNEQFF; CDR3nt: TGTGCCATCCAGGGGGCGCCCCTTAGCTCCTACAATGAGCAGTTCTTC
d_gene: NA; abundance: many; v_gene: TRBV6-2/TRBV6-3; j_gene: TRBJ2-7; CDR3aa: CASSQRELGYEQYF; CDR3nt: TGTGCCAGCAGTCAAAGGGAGTTGGGCTACGAGCAGTACTTC
d_gene: NA; abundance: many; v_gene: TRBV7-6; j_gene: TRBJ2-7; CDR3aa: CASSLGAVAYEQYF; CDR3nt: TGTGCCAGCAGCTTAGGAGCAGTAGCCTACGAGCAGTACTTC
d_gene: NA; abundance: many; v_gene: TRBV7-3; j_gene: TRBJ1-1; CDR3aa: CASSQQTDTEAFF; CDR3nt: TGTGCCAGCAGCCAACAGACGGACACTGAAGCTTTCTTT
d_gene: NA; abundance: many; v_gene: TRBV30; j_gene: TRBJ1-2; CDR3aa: CAWSPMIAYGYTF; CDR3nt: TGTGCCTGGAGCCCGATGATCGCCTATGGCTACACCTTC
d_gene: NA; abundance: many; v_gene: TRBV7-2; j_gene: TRBJ2-1; CDR3aa: CASSLAQMWEIGEQFF; CDR3nt: TGTGCCAGCAGCTTAGCGCAGATGTGGGAGATAGGGGAGCAGTTCTTC
d_gene: TRBD2; abundance: many; v_gene: TRBV11-2; j_gene: TRBJ2-5; CDR3aa: CASSFTSGSPGETQYF; CDR3nt: TGTGCCAGCAGCTTTACTAGCGGGAGCCCTGGGGAGACCCAGTACTTC
d_gene: NA; abundance: many; v_gene: TRBV11-1; j_gene: TRBJ2-4; CDR3aa: CASSFRPKQGLQYF; CDR3nt: TGTGCCAGCAGCTTCCGCCCCAAACAGGGTCTCCAGTACTTC
d_gene: TRBD1; abundance: NA; v_gene: TRBV7-2; j_gene: TRBJ1-4; CDR3aa: CASSSRTGRIEKLFF; CDR3nt: TGTGCCAGCAGTTCCCGGACAGGGAGGATTGAAAAACTGTTTTTT
d_gene: TRBD1; abundance: many; v_gene: TRBV7-2; j_gene: TRBJ2-4; CDR3aa: CASSLRIRGQGDIQYF; CDR3nt: TGTGCCAGCAGCCTAAGGATTCGGGGACAGGGTGACATTCAGTACTTC
d_gene: TRBD1; abundance: many; v_gene: TRBV7-3; j_gene: TRBJ1-1; CDR3aa: CASSSGQGATEAFF; CDR3nt: TGTGCCAGCAGCTCCGGACAGGGAGCCACTGAAGCTTTCTTT
d_gene: TRBD1; abundance: many; v_gene: TRBV7-2; j_gene: TRBJ1-5; CDR3aa: CASSLGDRGQPQHF; CDR3nt: TGTGCCAGCAGCTTAGGGGACAGGGGTCAGCCCCAGCATTTT
d_gene: TRBD1; abundance: NA; v_gene: TRBV5-6; j_gene: TRBJ2-6; CDR3aa: CASSTRDRGWANVLTF; CDR3nt: TGTGCCAGCAGCACCCGGGACAGGGGTTGGGCCAACGTCCTGACTTTC
d_gene: TRBD1; abundance: many; v_gene: TRBV20-1; j_gene: TRBJ2-6; CDR3aa: CSAKTGGHGANVLTF; CDR3nt: TGCAGTGCAAAGACAGGGGGTCATGGGGCCAACGTCCTGACTTTC
d_gene: NA; abundance: many; v_gene: TRBV7-2; j_gene: TRBJ1-1; CDR3aa: CASRPMLMNTEAFF; CDR3nt: TGTGCCAGCAGGCCCATGCTAATGAACACTGAAGCTTTCTTT
d_gene: NA; abundance: NA; v_gene: TRBV10-3; j_gene: TRBJ2-1; CDR3aa: CDIIESGLLQFF; CDR3nt: TGTGACATCATTGAGTCCGGGCTGCTGCAGTTCTTC
d_gene: TRBD2; abundance: many; v_gene: TRBV11-3; j_gene: TRBJ2-1; CDR3aa: CASKTSGRAYNEQFF; CDR3nt: TGTGCCAGCAAAACTAGCGGGAGAGCTTACAATGAGCAGTTCTTC
d_gene: NA; abundance: many; v_gene: TRBV7-2; j_gene: TRBJ2-5; CDR3aa: CASSSTGAGVETQYF; CDR3nt: TGTGCCAGCAGCTCAACCGGGGCCGGCGTTGAGACCCAGTACTTC
d_gene: TRBD2; abundance: few; v_gene: TRBV7-2; j_gene: TRBJ2-1; CDR3aa: CASSRTSGGSHYNEQFF; CDR3nt: TGTGCCAGCAGCCGTACTAGCGGGGGGTCCCATTACAATGAGCAGTTCTTC
d_gene: NA; abundance: many; v_gene: TRBV2; j_gene: TRBJ2-5; CDR3aa: CASRADEQETQYF; CDR3nt: TGTGCCAGCAGGGCGGACGAACAAGAGACCCAGTACTTC
d_gene: NA; abundance: many; v_gene: TRBV7-8; j_gene: TRBJ1-1; CDR3aa: CASSPSGGPRTSEAFF; CDR3nt: TGTGCCAGCAGCCCGAGTGGGGGTCCACGAACTTCTGAAGCTTTCTTT
d_gene: TRBD2; abundance: many; v_gene: TRBV28; j_gene: TRBJ2-3; CDR3aa: CASSFGLAGLTDTQYF; CDR3nt: TGTGCCAGCAGTTTCGGACTAGCGGGACTCACAGATACGCAGTATTTT
d_gene: NA; abundance: many; v_gene: TRBV2; j_gene: TRBJ1-1; CDR3aa: CASRIPNTEAFF; CDR3nt: TGTGCCAGCAGAATACCAAACACTGAAGCTTTCTTT